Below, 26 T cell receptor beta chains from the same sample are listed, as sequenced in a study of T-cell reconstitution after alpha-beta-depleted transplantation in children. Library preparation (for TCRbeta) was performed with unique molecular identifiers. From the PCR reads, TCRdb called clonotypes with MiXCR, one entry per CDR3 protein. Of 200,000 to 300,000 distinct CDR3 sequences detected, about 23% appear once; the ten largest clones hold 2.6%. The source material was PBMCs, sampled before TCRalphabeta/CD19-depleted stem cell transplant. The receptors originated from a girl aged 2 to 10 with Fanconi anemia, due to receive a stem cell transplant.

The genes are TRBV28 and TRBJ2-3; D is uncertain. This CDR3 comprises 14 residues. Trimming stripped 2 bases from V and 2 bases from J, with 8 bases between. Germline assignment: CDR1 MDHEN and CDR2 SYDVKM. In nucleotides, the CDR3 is TGTGCCAGCAGTTTAAGTCCGAACACAGATACGCAGTATTTT. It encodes CASSLSPNTDTQYF.

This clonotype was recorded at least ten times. The CDR3 here is CSARPGLAPYNEQFF. CDR3 sequence (DNA): TGCAGTGCTAGGCCCGGACTAGCCCCCTACAATGAGCAGTTCTTC. The V gene is TRBV20-1, the J gene TRBJ2-1; 8 positions match TRBD2. CDR1 DFQATT and CDR2 SNEGSKA come from the germline V gene (reference sequence). The CDR3 covers 15 residues. V was clipped by 3 bases and J by 2 bases; unmatched bases: 6.

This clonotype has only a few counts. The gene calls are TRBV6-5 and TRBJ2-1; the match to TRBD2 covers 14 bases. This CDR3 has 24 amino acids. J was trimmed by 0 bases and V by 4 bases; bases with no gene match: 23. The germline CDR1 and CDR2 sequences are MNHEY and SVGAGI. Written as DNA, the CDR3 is TGTGCCAGCAGTTCACATTTAGGGACTAGCGGGAGAAAGGGAAGCACGGGCTCCTACAATGAGCAGTTCTTC. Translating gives CASSSHLGTSGRKGSTGSYNEQFF.

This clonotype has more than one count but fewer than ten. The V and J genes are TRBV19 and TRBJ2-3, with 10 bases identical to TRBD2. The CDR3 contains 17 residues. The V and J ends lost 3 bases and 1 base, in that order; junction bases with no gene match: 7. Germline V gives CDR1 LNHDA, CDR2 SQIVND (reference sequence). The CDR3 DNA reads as TGTGCCAGTAGTATCTCTAGCGGGAGTCCGCGCACAGATACGCAGTATTTT. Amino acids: CASSISSGSPRTDTQYF.

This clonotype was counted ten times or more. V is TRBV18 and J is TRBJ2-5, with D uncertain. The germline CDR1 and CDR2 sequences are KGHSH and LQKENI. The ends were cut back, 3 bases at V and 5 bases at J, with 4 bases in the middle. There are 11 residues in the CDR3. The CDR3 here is CASSPDETQYF. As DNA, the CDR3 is TGTGCCAGCTCACCCGACGAGACCCAGTACTTC.

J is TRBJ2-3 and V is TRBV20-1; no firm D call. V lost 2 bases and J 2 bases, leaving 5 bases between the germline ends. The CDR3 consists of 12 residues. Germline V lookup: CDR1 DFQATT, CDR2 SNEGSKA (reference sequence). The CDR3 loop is CSARSFTDTQYF. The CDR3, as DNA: TGCAGTGCTAGATCCTTCACAGATACGCAGTATTTT.

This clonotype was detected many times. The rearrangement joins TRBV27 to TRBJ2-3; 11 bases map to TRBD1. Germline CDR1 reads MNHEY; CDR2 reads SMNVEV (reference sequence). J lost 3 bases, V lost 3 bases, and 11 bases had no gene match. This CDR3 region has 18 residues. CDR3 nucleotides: TGTGCCAGCAGTTTTCTTAGTCTCGGGACAGGGGGAACAGATACGCAGTATTTT. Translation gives CASSFLSLGTGGTDTQYF.

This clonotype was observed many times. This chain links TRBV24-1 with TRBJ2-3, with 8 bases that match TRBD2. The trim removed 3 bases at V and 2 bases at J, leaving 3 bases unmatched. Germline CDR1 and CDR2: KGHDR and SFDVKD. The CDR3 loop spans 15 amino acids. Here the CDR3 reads CATSDLGLDTDTQYF. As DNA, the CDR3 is TGTGCCACCAGTGATCTGGGACTAGACACAGATACGCAGTATTTT.

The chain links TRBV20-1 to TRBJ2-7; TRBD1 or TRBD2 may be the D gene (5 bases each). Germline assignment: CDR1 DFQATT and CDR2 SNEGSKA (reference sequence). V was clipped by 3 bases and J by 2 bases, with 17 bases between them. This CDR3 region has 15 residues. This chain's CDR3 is CSASPLQDSPYEQYF. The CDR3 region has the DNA TGCAGTGCTAGCCCTTTACAGGACTCCCCCTACGAGCAGTACTTC.

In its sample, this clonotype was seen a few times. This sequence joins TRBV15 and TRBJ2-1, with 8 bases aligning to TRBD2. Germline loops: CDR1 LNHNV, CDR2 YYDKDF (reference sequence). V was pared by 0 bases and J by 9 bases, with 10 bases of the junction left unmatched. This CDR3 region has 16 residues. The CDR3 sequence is CATSRDLPGGPGEQFF. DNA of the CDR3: TGTGCCACCAGCAGAGATCTTCCGGGGGGGCCCGGTGAGCAGTTCTTC.

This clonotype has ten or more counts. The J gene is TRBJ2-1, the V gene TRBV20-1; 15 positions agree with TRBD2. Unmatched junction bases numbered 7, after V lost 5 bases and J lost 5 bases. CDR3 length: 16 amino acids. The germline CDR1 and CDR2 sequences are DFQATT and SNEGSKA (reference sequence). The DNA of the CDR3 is TGCAGTGCTTCGGGACTAGCGGGAGGAGTGGACAATGAGCAGTTCTTC. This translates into CSASGLAGGVDNEQFF.

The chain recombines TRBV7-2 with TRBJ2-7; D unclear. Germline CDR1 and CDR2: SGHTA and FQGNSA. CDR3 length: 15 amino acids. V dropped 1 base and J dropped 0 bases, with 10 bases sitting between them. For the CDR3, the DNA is TGTGCCAGCAGCTTAGACGTGTCGTCCTCCTACGAGCAGTACTTC. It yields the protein CASSLDVSSSYEQYF.

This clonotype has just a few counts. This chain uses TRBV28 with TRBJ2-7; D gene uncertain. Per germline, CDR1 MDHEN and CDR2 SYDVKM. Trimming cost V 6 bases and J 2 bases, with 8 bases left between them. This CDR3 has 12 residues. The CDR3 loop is CASRSRAYEQYF. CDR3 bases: TGTGCCAGCAGATCCCGCGCCTACGAGCAGTACTTC.

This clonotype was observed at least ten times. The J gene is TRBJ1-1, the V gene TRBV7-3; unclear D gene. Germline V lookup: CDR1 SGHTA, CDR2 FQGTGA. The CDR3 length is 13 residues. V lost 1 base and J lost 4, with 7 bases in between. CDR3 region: CASSLRAATEAFF. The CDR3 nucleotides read TGTGCCAGCAGCTTAAGGGCGGCCACTGAAGCTTTCTTT.

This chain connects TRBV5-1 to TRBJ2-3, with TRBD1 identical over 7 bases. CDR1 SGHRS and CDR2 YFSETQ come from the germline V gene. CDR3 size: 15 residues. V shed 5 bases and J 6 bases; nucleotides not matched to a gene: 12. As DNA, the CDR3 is TGCGCCAGCAGTATTTTCACAGGGGTGGGGGATACGCAGTATTTT. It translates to CASSIFTGVGDTQYF.

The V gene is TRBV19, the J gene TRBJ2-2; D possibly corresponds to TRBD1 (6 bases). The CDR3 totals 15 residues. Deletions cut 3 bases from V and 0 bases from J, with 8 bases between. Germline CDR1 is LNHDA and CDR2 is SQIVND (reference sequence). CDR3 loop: CASSIQGSNTGELFF. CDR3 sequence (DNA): TGTGCCAGTAGTATCCAGGGGTCGAACACCGGGGAGCTGTTTTTT.

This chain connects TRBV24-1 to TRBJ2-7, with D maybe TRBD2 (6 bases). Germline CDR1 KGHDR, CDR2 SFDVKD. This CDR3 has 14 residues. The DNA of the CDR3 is TGTGGGGCCAGTGATCACGGGGCGGGGTACGAGCAGTACTTC. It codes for CGASDHGAGYEQYF.

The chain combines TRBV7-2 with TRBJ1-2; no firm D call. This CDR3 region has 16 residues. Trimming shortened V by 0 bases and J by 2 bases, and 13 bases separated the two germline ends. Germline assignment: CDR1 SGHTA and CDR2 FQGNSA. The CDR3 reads CASSLAFRGGNYGYTF. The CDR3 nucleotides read TGTGCCAGCAGCTTAGCTTTTCGGGGAGGGAACTATGGCTACACCTTC. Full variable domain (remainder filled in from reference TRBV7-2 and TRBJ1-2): GAGVSQSPSNKVTEKGKDVELRCDPISGHTALYWYRQSLGQGLEFLIYFQGNSAPDKSGLPSDRFSAERTGGSVSTLTIQRTQQEDSAVYLCASSLAFRGGNYGYTFGSGTRLTVV.

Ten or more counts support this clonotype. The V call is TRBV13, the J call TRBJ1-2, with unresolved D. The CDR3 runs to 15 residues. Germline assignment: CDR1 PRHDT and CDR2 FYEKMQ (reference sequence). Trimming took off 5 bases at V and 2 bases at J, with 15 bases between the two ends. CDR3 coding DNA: TGTGCCAGCAGCGTGACACCGGAGGAGAACTATGGCTACACCTTC. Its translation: CASSVTPEENYGYTF. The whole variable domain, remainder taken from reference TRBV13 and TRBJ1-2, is AAGVIQSPRHLIKEKRETATLKCYPIPRHDTVYWYQQGPGQDPQFLISFYEKMQSDKGSIPDRFSAQQFSDYHSELNMSSLELGDSALYFCASSVTPEENYGYTFGSGTRLTVV.

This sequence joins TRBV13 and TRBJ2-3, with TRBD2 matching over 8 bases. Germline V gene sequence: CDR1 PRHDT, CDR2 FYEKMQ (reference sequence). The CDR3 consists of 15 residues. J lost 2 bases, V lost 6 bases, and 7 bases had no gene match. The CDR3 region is CASSYERGNTDTQYF. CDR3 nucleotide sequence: TGTGCCAGCAGTTACGAGCGGGGGAACACAGATACGCAGTATTTT.

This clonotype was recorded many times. In nucleotides, the CDR3 is TGTGCCAGCAGTGAGTTGACTGTTTGGACCCAGTACTTC. Residues: CASSELTVWTQYF. The genes are TRBV25-1 and TRBJ2-5; unclear D gene. There are 13 residues in the CDR3. Germline V gene data show CDR1 as MGHDK and CDR2 as SYGVNS. Between the trimmed V and J ends, which lost 3 bases and 7 bases, there was a span of 12 bases.

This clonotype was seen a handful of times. The CDR3 loop is CSVRAGQETQYF. The CDR3 nucleotides read TGCAGCGTTAGGGCAGGGCAAGAGACCCAGTACTTC. The V and J genes are TRBV29-1 and TRBJ2-5; TRBD1 might be the D (5 bases). V shed 5 bases and J shed 2 bases, with 9 bases lying between them. CDR3 length equals 12 residues. CDR1 is SQVTM and CDR2 is ANQGSEA in the germline V gene.

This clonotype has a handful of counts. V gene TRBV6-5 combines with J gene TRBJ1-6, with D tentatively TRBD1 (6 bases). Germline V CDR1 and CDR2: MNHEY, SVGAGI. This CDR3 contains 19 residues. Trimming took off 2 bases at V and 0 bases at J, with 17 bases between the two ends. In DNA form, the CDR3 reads TGTGCCAGCAGTTACCATGGAGGGGGTCAGAGCTCCTATAATTCACCCCTCCACTTT. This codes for CASSYHGGGQSSYNSPLHF.

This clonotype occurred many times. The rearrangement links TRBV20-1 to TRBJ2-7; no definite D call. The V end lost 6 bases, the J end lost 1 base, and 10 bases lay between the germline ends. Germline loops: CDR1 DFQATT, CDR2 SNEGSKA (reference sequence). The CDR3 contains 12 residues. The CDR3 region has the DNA TGCAGTGCCCTGATAACTTCCTACGAGCAGTACTTC. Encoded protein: CSALITSYEQYF.

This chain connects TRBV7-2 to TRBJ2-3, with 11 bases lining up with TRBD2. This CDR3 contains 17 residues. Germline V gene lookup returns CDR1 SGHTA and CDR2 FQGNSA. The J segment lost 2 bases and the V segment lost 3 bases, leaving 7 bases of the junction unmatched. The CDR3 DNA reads TGTGCCAGCAGCTTGTACCTAGCGGGAGGACCCACAGATACGCAGTATTTT. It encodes CASSLYLAGGPTDTQYF.

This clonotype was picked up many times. This CDR3 is CASSLEGLAGLNEQFF. The CDR3 region has the DNA TGCGCCAGCAGCTTGGAGGGACTAGCGGGACTGAATGAGCAGTTCTTC. The V and J genes are TRBV5-1 and TRBJ2-1; TRBD2 aligns across 13 bases. CDR3 length equals 16 residues. Trimming removed 0 bases from V and 7 bases from J; junction bases left unmatched: 4. CDR1 is SGHRS and CDR2 is YFSETQ in the germline V gene.